This TCR beta chain was obtained from a study of Graves' ophthalmopathy and Graves' hyperthyroidism. Study findings and constraints: In blood appeared most of the expanded thyroid clonotypes whose frequency exceeded 0.001.

Amplified TCR beta CDR3 regions were obtained using RNA transcripts as template. After a first-round RT-PCR with HTBI primers, a second-round multiplex PCR was run. TCRdb itself ran the multiplex PCR reads through MiXCR, one entry per CDR3 protein. The sample has under 800,000 distinct CDR3 sequences; 20% to 25% are singletons. Trimming cost V 3 bases and J 3 bases, with 6 bases left between them. CDR3 length: 12 residues. Germline V gives CDR1 MDHEN, CDR2 SYDVKM. This clonotype was detected ten times or more. Its matching antigen is unknown. Reliance was placed on clinical symptoms, serum thyroxine, TRAb, thyroid ultrasound and orbital computed tomography for diagnosis. What supplied the PBMCs was about 10 ml of fresh peripheral blood.

This clonotype was sampled from a woman in her late teens or twenties with stable Graves' hyperthyroidism. Some clones in this sample may be carry-over from other donors' samples. The sequenced material came from peripheral blood. The J gene is TRBJ2-7, the V gene TRBV28; D not certain. Here the CDR3 DNA reads TGTGCCAGCAGTTTCCAAAACTACGAGCAGTACTTC. Translation: CASSFQNYEQYF.